This TCR beta chain was obtained from a study of radiotherapy plus CTLA-4 blockade in lung cancer. About the study: Objective responses were seen in 15% to 20% of patients, disease control in more than 30%.

Using immunoSEQ multiplex PCR, the repertoire was profiled, and TCRdb retains in-frame clones only, with some absent. The repertoire holds 75,000 to 100,000 clones, with about 86% as singletons. With regard to this clone: Its target is unknown.

General observations from the study: Researchers report tumor-derived TCR clones expanding in blood after radiotherapy plus ipilimumab. The authors reported that early blood T cell clone dynamics, with interferon-beta, best predicted response.

V lost 5 bases to trimming and J lost 5 bases; unmatched junction nucleotides: 7. The CDR3 consists of 14 residues. Germline-derived CDR1 and CDR2 are MNHEY and SVGAGI. This material consisted of peripheral blood, taken from a patient treated with radiotherapy plus ipilimumab. J is TRBJ1-1 and V is TRBV6-5; 8 bases are shared with TRBD1. The origin of this receptor is a human donor with non-small cell lung cancer that progressed on radiotherapy plus ipilimumab. The CDR3 sequence: CASSPTGAGTEAFF. CDR3 sequence (DNA): TGTGCCAGCAGTCCGACAGGGGCAGGGACTGAAGCTTTCTTT.